These T cell receptor beta chains were read from a single sample in a study of blood T cell repertoires in COVID-19. Repertoires were generated with immunoSEQ multiplex PCR, while TCRdb's copy carries only in-frame clones and drops some. The sample contains fewer than 45,000 clones, over 90% of which appear only once. The specimen sequenced was peripheral blood. Receptors originate from a man aged 60-69 years with active or convalescent COVID-19. Each CDR3 is given with its conserved first and last residue. The order of the fields is J gene, V gene, CDR3 protein.

TRBJ2-1 TRBV28 CASSSGWTSGGGNEQFF
TRBJ2-7 TRBV7-9 CASSLGFSSGNEQYF
TRBJ1-6 TRBV21-1 CASSNLTLQIYNSPLHF
TRBJ2-7 TRBV6-1 CASSEDRIYEQYF
TRBJ1-2 TRBV18 CASSRGQGGNYGYTF
TRBJ2-5 TRBV15 CATSRSHGAGAAETQYF
TRBJ2-7 TRBV2 CATRELIYEQYF
TRBJ2-1 TRBV19 CASSRQGAVNEQFF
TRBJ2-1 TRBV11-2 CASSLTSGSTTEQFF
TRBJ2-3 TRBV18 CASSPPSGQTDTQYF
TRBJ2-2 TRBV19 CASFSGTGGTGELFF
TRBJ2-6 TRBV14 CASSQVSPGYHSGANVLTF
TRBJ1-1 TRBV5-5 CASSLTEVEAFF
TRBJ2-1 TRBV9 CASSVTSANNEQFF
TRBJ2-5 TRBV6-5 CASSPADGQETQYF
TRBJ1-5 TRBV19 CASSRGQLYQPQHF
TRBJ1-2 TRBV19 CASSIVAGGHYGYTF
TRBJ1-1 TRBV7-3 CASSSQGNTEAFF
TRBJ2-7 TRBV5-1 CASSPGLAGSYEQYF
TRBJ1-3 TRBV5-1 CASSLSGGYTIYF
TRBJ2-2 TRBV29-1 CSVVRGGTGELFF
TRBJ1-2 TRBV3-1/TRBV3-2 CASSHEGQRGYTF
TRBJ2-7 TRBV9 CASSVDAPSYEQYF
TRBJ2-3 TRBV21-1 CASMEDTQYF
TRBJ2-1 TRBV9 CASTGGEGGQFF
TRBJ1-3 TRBV5-1 CASSLEGVFSGNTIYF